This T cell receptor (beta chain) was observed in a study of chemoradiotherapy in HPV16-positive cancers. Comment on this clone: Its antigen is not known.

Repertoires were generated with immunoSEQ multiplex PCR, while TCRdb's copy carries only in-frame clones and drops some. The sample has around 9,600 clones, 78% seen once. Study results and caveats: Better recurrence-free survival went with HPV-responsive T-cell expansion in HPV16-positive patients. HPV-specific T cells were functionally defined from only a couple of HPV16-positive patients. During treatment, candidate HPV-specific clones and E7-related motifs expanded in tumor.

Germline CDR1 is LGHNT and CDR2 is FRNRAP. V was pared by 7 bases and J by 0 bases, with 7 bases of the junction left unmatched. The CDR3 runs to 16 residues. V usage is TRBV12-5 and J usage is TRBJ2-3; 10 positions match TRBD2. The source of this sequence is a human donor with HPV-associated anogenital cancer. This sample was gathered from a patient who underwent chemoradiotherapy. The CDR3 coding sequence is TGTGCTAGTGTCTTTAGCGGGGGGTCTAGCACAGATACGCAGTATTTT. Its protein product is CASVFSGGSSTDTQYF.